This T cell receptor (beta chain) was captured by sequencing in a study of blood T cell repertoires in COVID-19. Whole-study context: COVID-19 samples, acute and convalescent, were from the United States, Italy and Spain. The cDNA or gDNA used as material had been derived from T cells, B-cell-depleted T cells, or PBMCs.

Authors' data handling: Nucleated cell counts were estimated from reference gene primer amplification. Clones were read by immunoSEQ multiplex PCR, and TCRdb kept only the in-frame ones, dropping some. V, J and clone size derive from that table, while D and trimming were established from the DNA sequence. Of around 220,000 clones listed, more than 75% were seen once; the top ten hold under 2%. This clone was detected only once. V was trimmed by 3 bases and J by 7 bases, leaving 12 bases between them. The CDR3 has 13 residues. Germline values: CDR1 KGHSH, CDR2 LQKENI. The origin of this receptor is a man in his forties with active or convalescent COVID-19. The genes are TRBV18 and TRBJ1-1, with D perhaps TRBD1 (5 bases). Sequenced input: peripheral blood. CDR3 amino acids: CASSPGQYHEAFF. The DNA of the CDR3 is TGTGCCAGCTCACCGGGGCAGTATCATGAAGCTTTCTTT.